The present TCR beta chain was sequenced within a study of blood T cell repertoires in COVID-19. The assay was immunoSEQ multiplex PCR, and TCRdb's table has in-frame clones only and misses some. The data hold under 450,000 clones, with under 85% observed a single time. The origin of this receptor is a woman aged 50 to 60 who had recovered from COVID-19. The sequencing sample was made of PBMCs or T cells enriched from blood (not recorded which).

In DNA form, the CDR3 reads TGTGCCTGGAGAAGGGAGATTGGAGCTTTCTTT. Translation gives CAWRREIGAFF. The V and J genes are TRBV30 and TRBJ1-1; D gene unclear. Trimming removed 3 bases from V and 10 bases from J, with 12 bases in between. The CDR3 is 11 amino acids. CDR1 and CDR2 (germline): GTSNPN, SVGIG (reference sequence).